The 6 T cell receptor beta chains reported below all come from one sample, sequenced in a study of T cells in Graves' hyperthyroidism and ophthalmopathy. Amplification yielded TCR beta CDR3 regions, with RNA transcripts as the source. In the first-round RT-PCR of the TCR CDR3, the HTBI primer set was used. TCRdb redid the calling of the multiplex PCR reads with MiXCR, one entry per CDR3 protein. The repertoire holds hundreds of thousands of distinct CDR3 sequences, with around 13% as singletons. The sequenced material came from blood. Receptors were obtained from a woman aged 18-35 years with Graves' hyperthyroidism.

The sample holds a few counts of this clonotype. The chain recombines TRBV2 with TRBJ2-7, with TRBD2 identical over 12 bases. V trimming: 6 bases; J trimming: 1 base; junction bases outside the gene matches: 13. This CDR3 comprises 18 residues. Germline V gives CDR1 SNHLY, CDR2 FYNNEI. The DNA for the CDR3 is TGTGCCAGCAGAGTGAAAGGACTAGCGGGGAGTCAGTCCTACGAGCAGTACTTC. It is translated as CASRVKGLAGSQSYEQYF.

This clonotype was detected many times. The V call is TRBV20-1, the J call TRBJ2-1; 9 bases align to TRBD2. V was pared by 6 bases and J by 6 bases, with 12 bases of the junction left unmatched. The CDR3 has 15 amino acids. Germline V CDR1 and CDR2: DFQATT, SNEGSKA (reference sequence). The CDR3 spells CSASTAGGRGNEQFF. In DNA form, the CDR3 reads TGCAGTGCGTCAACGGCTGGCGGGAGGGGCAATGAGCAGTTCTTC.

This clonotype was seen repeatedly, ten times or more. The gene calls are TRBV7-9 and TRBJ2-7, with D possibly matching TRBD1 (6 bases). The germline V gene has CDR1 SEHNR and CDR2 FQNEAQ (reference sequence). The CDR3 consists of 14 residues. V lost 6 bases and J 3 bases, leaving 15 bases between the germline ends. Written as DNA, the CDR3 is TGTGCCAGCAGTCGGGCAGGGGAATACTACGAGCAGTACTTC. It encodes CASSRAGEYYEQYF.

J is TRBJ2-1 and V is TRBV13; D may match TRBD1 or TRBD2 (6 bases each). Trimming removed 5 bases from V and 8 bases from J, with 13 bases in between. This CDR3 comprises 13 residues. CDR1 PRHDT and CDR2 FYEKMQ come from the germline V gene (reference sequence). In DNA, the CDR3 is TGTGCCAGCAGCCCCGGGGGCGATCATGAGCAGTTCTTC. Its translation is CASSPGGDHEQFF.

V is TRBV19 and J is TRBJ2-1; D uncertain. This CDR3 has 13 residues. From germline, CDR1 is LNHDA and CDR2 SQIVND (reference sequence). The V end was cut by 10 bases, the J end by 0 bases, with 10 bases between. CDR3 bases: TGTGCCACGGGTGTTAGCTCCTACAATGAGCAGTTCTTC. It codes for CATGVSSYNEQFF.

About this clonotype itself: This may be a read error, as it is one base from a much larger clone. The CDR3 loop is CASSEEVRADTGAFF. DNA for the CDR3: TGTGCCAGCAGTGAAGAGGTCAGGGCGGACACTGGAGCTTTCTTT. The chain carries TRBV2 and TRBJ1-1, with D perhaps matching TRBD1 (5 bases). There are 15 residues in the CDR3. Looked up from germline, CDR1 is SNHLY and CDR2 is FYNNEI.